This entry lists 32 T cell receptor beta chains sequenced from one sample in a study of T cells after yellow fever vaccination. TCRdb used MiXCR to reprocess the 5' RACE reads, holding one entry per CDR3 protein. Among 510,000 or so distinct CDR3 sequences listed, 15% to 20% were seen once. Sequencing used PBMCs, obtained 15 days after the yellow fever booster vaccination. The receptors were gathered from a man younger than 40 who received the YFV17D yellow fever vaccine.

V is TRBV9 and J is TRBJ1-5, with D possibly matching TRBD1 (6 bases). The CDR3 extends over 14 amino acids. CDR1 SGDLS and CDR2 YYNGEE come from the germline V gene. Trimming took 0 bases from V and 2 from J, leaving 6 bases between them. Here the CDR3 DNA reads TGTGCCAGCAGCGTAGCAGGGGGCAATCAGCCCCAGCATTTT. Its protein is CASSVAGGNQPQHF.

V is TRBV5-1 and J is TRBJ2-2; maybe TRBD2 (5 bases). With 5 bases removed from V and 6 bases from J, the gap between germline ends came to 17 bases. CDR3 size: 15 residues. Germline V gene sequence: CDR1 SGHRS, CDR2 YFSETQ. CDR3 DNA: TGCGCCAGCAGGGGGAGTGGAGCCAGCTCCGGGGAGCTGTTTTTT. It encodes CASRGSGASSGELFF. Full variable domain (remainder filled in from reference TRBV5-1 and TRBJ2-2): KAGVTQTPRYLIKTRGQQVTLSCSPISGHRSVSWYQQTPGQGLQFLFEYFSETQRNKGNFPGRFSGRQFSNSRSEMNVSTLELGDSALYLCASRGSGASSGELFFGEGSRLTVL.

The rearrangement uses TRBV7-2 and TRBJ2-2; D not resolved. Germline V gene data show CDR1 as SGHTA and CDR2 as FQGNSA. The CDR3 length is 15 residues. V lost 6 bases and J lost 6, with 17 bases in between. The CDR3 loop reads CASSSTGTFSGELFF. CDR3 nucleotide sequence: TGTGCCAGCAGTTCCACCGGTACTTTTTCCGGGGAGCTGTTTTTT.

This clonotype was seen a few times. The CDR3 nucleotides are TGCAGTGCTAGAGGCCCGGTATGGGCTTTCTTT. Translated, it gives CSARGPVWAFF. This chain uses TRBV20-1 with TRBJ1-1, with no clear D. CDR1 is DFQATT, CDR2 SNEGSKA, per germline (reference sequence). Trimming stripped 1 base from V and 11 bases from J, with 11 bases between. The CDR3 has 11 amino acids.

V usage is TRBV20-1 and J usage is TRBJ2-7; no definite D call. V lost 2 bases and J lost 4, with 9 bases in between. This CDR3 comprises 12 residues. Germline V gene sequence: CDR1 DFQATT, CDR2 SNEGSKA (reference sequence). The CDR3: CSARPQIYEQYF. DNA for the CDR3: TGCAGTGCTAGACCACAAATATACGAGCAGTACTTC.

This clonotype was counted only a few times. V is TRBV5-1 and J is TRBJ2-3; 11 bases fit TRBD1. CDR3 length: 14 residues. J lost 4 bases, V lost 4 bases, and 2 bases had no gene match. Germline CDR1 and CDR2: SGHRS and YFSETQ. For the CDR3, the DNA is TGCGCCAGCAGCAGGGACAGGGGGTCAGATACGCAGTATTTT. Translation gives CASSRDRGSDTQYF.

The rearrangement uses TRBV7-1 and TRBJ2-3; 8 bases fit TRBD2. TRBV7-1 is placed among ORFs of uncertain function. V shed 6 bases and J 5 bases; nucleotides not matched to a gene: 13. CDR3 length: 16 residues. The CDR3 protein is CASSTWTGGPKDTQYF. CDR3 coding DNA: TGTGCCAGCAGTACGTGGACGGGAGGGCCTAAAGATACGCAGTATTTT.

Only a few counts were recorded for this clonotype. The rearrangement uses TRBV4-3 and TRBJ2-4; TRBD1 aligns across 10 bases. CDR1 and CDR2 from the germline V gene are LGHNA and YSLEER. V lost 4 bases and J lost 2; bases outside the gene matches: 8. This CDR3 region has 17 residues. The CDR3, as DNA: TGCGCCAGCAGCCTATTGTGGGACAGGGGACCCAAAAACATTCAGTACTTC. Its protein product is CASSLLWDRGPKNIQYF.

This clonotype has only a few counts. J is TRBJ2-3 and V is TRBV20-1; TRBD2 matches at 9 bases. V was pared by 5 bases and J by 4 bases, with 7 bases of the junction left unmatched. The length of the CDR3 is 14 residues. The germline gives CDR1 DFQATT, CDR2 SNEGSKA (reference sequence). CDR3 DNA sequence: TGCAGTGCTGCCGGGACTAGCAGGGCAGATACGCAGTATTTT. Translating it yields CSAAGTSRADTQYF.

The CDR3 region is CASSVRPFPSQYF. CDR3 coding DNA: TGTGCCAGCAGCGTTCGACCATTTCCATCGCAGTATTTT. The chain has TRBV3-1 and TRBJ2-3, with unresolved D. Germline lookup yields CDR1 LGHDT and CDR2 YNNKEL (reference sequence). With 5 bases removed from V and 10 bases from J, the gap between germline ends came to 16 bases. The CDR3 totals 13 residues.

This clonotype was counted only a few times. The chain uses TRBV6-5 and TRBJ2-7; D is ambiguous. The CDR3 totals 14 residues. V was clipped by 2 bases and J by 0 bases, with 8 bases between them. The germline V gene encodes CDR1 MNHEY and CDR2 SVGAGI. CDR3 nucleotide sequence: TGTGCCAGCAGTTACGGCGGAGACTCCTACGAGCAGTACTTC. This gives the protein CASSYGGDSYEQYF.

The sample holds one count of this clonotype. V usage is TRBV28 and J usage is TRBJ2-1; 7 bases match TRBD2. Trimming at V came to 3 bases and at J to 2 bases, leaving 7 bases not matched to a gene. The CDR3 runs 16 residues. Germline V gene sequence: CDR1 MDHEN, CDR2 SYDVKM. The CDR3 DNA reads TGTGCCAGCAGTTTTTGGAGCGGGGAAGCCTACAATGAGCAGTTCTTC. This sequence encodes CASSFWSGEAYNEQFF.

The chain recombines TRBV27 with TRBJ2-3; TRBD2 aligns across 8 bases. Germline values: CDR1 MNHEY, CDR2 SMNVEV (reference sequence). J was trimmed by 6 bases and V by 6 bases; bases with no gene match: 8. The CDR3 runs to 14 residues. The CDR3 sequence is CASSESGRWDTQYF. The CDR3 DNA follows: TGTGCCAGCAGCGAAAGCGGGAGATGGGATACGCAGTATTTT.

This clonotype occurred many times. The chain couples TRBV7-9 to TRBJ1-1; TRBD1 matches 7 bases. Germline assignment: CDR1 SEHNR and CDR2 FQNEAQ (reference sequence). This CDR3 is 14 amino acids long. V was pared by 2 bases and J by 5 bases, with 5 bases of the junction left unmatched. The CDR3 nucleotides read TGTGCCAGCAGCTTACGAAGACAGGGTACTGAAGCTTTCTTT. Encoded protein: CASSLRRQGTEAFF.

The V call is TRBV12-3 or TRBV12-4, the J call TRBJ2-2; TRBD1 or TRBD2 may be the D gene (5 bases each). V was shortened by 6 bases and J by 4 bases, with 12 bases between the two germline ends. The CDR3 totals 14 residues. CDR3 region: CASRLGGTTGELFF. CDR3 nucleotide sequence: TGTGCCAGCAGACTTGGGGGTACCACCGGGGAGCTGTTTTTT.

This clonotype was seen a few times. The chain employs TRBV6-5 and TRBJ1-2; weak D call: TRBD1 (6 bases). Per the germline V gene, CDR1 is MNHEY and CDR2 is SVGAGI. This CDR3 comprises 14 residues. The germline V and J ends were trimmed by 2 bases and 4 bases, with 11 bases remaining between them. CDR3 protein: CASSYDTGRYGYTF. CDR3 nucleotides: TGTGCCAGCAGTTACGATACAGGGCGCTATGGCTACACCTTC.

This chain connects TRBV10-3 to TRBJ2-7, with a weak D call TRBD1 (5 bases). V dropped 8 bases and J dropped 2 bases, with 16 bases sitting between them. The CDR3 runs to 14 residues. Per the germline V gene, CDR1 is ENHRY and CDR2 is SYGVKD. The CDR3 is CAIADNPGPYEQYF. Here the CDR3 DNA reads TGTGCCATCGCGGACAACCCGGGCCCCTACGAGCAGTACTTC.

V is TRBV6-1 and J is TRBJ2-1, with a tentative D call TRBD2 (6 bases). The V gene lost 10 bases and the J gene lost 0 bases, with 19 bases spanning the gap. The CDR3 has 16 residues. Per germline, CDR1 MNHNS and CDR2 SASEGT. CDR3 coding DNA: TGTGCCACCGAGGGAGCGGGCCTCTACTCCTACAATGAGCAGTTCTTC. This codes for CATEGAGLYSYNEQFF.

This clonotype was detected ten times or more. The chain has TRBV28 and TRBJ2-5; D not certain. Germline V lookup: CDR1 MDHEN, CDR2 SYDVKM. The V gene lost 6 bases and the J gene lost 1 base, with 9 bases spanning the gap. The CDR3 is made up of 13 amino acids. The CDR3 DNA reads TGTGCCAGCAGCCCAGTCAGCCAAGAGACCCAGTACTTC. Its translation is CASSPVSQETQYF.

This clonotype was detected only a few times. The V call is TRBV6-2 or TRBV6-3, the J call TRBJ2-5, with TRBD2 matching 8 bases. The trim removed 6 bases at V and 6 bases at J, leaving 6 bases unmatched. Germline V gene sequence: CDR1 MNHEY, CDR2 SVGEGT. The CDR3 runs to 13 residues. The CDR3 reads CASSQSGSQTQYF. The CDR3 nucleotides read TGTGCCAGCAGCCAAAGCGGGAGCCAGACCCAGTACTTC.

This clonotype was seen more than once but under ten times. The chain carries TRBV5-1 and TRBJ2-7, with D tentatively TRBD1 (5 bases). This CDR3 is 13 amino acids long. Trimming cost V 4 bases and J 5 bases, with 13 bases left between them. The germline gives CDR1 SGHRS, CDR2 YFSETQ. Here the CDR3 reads CASSDPGIHEQYF. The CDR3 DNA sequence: TGCGCCAGCAGCGACCCAGGGATCCACGAGCAGTACTTC.

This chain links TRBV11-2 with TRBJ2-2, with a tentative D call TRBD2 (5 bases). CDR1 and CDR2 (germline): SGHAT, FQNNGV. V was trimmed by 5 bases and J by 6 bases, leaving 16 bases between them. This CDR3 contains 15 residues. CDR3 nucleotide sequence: TGTGCCAGCAGCCAAAGAGGGTGGCGCGCCGGGGAGCTGTTTTTT. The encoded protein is CASSQRGWRAGELFF.

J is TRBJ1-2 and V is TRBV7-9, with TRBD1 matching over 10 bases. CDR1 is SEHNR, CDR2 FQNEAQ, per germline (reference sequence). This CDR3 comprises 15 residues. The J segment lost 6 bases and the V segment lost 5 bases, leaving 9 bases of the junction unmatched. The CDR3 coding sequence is TGTGCCAGCAGCCTGGGGACAGGGGATGGGAATGGCTACACCTTC. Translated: CASSLGTGDGNGYTF. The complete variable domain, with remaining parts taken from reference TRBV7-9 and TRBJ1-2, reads DTGVSQNPRHKITKRGQNVTFRCDPISEHNRLYWYRQTLGQGPEFLTYFQNEAQLEKSRLLSDRFSAERPKGSFSTLEIQRTEQGDSAMYLCASSLGTGDGNGYTFGSGTRLTVV.

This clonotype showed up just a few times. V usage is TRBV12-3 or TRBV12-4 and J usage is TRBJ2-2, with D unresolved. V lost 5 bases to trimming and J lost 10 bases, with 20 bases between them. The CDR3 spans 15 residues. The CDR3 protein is CASSPTEFRPLELFF. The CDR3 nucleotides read TGTGCCAGCAGTCCAACGGAATTTAGGCCCCTGGAGCTGTTTTTT.

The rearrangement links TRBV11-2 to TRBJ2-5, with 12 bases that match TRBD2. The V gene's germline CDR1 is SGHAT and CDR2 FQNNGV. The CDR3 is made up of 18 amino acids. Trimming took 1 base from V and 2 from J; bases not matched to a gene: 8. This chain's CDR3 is CASSLGLTSGRPQETQYF. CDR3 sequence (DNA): TGTGCCAGCAGCTTAGGTCTAACTAGCGGGAGGCCGCAAGAGACCCAGTACTTC.

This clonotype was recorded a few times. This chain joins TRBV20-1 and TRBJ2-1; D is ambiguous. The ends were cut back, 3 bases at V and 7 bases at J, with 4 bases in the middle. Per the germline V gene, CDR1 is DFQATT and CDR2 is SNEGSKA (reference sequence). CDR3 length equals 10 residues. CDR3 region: CSASVNEQFF. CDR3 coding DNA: TGCAGTGCTAGTGTAAATGAGCAGTTCTTC.

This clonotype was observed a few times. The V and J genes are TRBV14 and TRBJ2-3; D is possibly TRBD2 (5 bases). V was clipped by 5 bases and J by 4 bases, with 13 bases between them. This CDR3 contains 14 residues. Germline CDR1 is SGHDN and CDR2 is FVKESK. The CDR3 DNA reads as TGTGCCAGCAGCACCCTGGGAGTGGCAGATACGCAGTATTTT. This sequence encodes CASSTLGVADTQYF.

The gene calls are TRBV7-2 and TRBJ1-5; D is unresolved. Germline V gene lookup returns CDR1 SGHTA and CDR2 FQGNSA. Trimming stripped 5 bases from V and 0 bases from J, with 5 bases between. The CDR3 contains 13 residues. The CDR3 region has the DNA TGTGCCAGCAGCAAGTATAGCAATCAGCCCCAGCATTTT. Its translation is CASSKYSNQPQHF.

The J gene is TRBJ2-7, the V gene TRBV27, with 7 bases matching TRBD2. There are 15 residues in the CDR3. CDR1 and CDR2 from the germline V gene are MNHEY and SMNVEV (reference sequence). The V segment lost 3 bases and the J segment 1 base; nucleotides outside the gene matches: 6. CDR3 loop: CASSLAGVRSYEQYF. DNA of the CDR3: TGTGCCAGCAGTTTGGCGGGGGTCCGGTCCTACGAGCAGTACTTC.

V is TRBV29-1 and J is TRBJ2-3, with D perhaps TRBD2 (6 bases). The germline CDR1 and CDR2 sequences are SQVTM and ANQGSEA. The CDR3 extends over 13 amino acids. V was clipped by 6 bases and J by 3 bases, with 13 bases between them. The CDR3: CSVTGSRTDTQYF. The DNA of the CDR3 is TGCAGCGTCACCGGGAGCCGGACAGATACGCAGTATTTT.

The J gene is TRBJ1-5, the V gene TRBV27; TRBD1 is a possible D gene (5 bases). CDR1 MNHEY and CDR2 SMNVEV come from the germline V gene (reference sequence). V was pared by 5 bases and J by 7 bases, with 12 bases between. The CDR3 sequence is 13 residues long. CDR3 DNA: TGTGCCAGCAGTCGGGGCAGGGTCCAGCCCCAGCATTTT. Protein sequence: CASSRGRVQPQHF.

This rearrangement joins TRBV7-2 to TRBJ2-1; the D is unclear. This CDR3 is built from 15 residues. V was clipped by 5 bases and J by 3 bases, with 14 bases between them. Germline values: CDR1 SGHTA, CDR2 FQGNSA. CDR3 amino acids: CASSPLADFYNEQFF. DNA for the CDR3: TGTGCCAGCAGCCCCCTCGCTGATTTCTACAATGAGCAGTTCTTC.